The next 18 T cell receptor beta chains were all read from a single sample in a study of cytomegalovirus exposure and HLA in healthy donors. Sequenced by immunoSEQ multiplex PCR; TCRdb stores in-frame clones only, minus some. The profile shows 300,000 to 400,000 clones, 75% to 90% of them singletons. The specimen was PBMCs. The receptors were sampled from a woman younger than 30 in good health and CMV-seronegative.

V usage is TRBV7-9 and J usage is TRBJ1-1; the D is unclear. Trimming pared 4 bases from V and 1 base from J, leaving 13 bases between. Germline-derived CDR1 and CDR2 are SEHNR and FQNEAQ (reference sequence). The CDR3 spans 15 residues. The CDR3 region is CASSWEPGGNTEAFF. In DNA, the CDR3 is TGTGCCAGCAGCTGGGAGCCTGGAGGGAACACTGAAGCTTTCTTT.

This clone turned up a few times. V and J are TRBV2 and TRBJ2-7, with D possibly being TRBD1 (5 bases). This CDR3 is 13 amino acids long. Between the trimmed V and J ends, which lost 6 bases and 6 bases, there was a span of 15 bases. CDR1 is SNHLY and CDR2 is FYNNEI in the germline V gene. CDR3: CASSPEPGFEQYF. The CDR3 coding sequence is TGTGCCAGCAGCCCTGAACCAGGGTTCGAGCAGTACTTC.

The rearrangement uses TRBV7-8 and TRBJ1-1, with D possibly matching TRBD1 (6 bases). The length of the CDR3 is 17 residues. CDR1 and CDR2 from the germline V gene are SGHVS and FQNEAQ. V was shortened by 5 bases and J by 4 bases, with 23 bases between the two germline ends. As DNA, the CDR3 is TGTGCCAGCAGCCCCTTGGGGGGGGGCGCGAAGGGCACTGAAGCTTTCTTT. Translation: CASSPLGGGAKGTEAFF.

The chain combines TRBV19 with TRBJ2-2, with a possible D match to TRBD1 (6 bases). Trimming stripped 7 bases from V and 4 bases from J, with 13 bases between. The CDR3 totals 14 residues. Looked up from germline, CDR1 is LNHDA and CDR2 is SQIVND (reference sequence). The CDR3 bases are TGTGCCAGTAACGGGCAGGGGTTCACCGGGGAGCTGTTTTTT. Protein sequence: CASNGQGFTGELFF. The full variable domain, rest sourced from reference TRBV19 and TRBJ2-2, is DGGITQSPKYLFRKEGQNVTLSCEQNLNHDAMYWYRQDPGQGLRLIYYSQIVNDFQKGDIAEGYSVSREKKESFPLTVTSAQKNPTAFYLCASNGQGFTGELFFGEGSRLTVL.

This clone was detected only once. The CDR3 coding sequence is TGTGCCAGCAGATACGAACCACCAGGTACGCAGTATTTT. Translating gives CASRYEPPGTQYF. V usage is TRBV2 and J usage is TRBJ2-3; D uncertain. V lost 6 bases, J lost 8 bases, and 15 bases lay in between. This CDR3 spans 13 amino acids. Per the germline V gene, CDR1 is SNHLY and CDR2 is FYNNEI.

To note about this clone: An end of the junction differs from the germline gene, which may be a read error. This chain connects TRBV7-9 to TRBJ2-7; D gene unclear. CDR3 size: 8 residues. CDR1 is SEHNR, CDR2 FQNEAQ, per germline (reference sequence). The CDR3 coding sequence is TGTGCCAGCAGCCTAGACGGCTTC. Translation: CASSLDGF.

This clone showed up just a few times. The rearrangement links TRBV2 to TRBJ1-2; 11 nucleotides line up with TRBD1. The CDR3 contains 18 residues. Looked up from germline, CDR1 is SNHLY and CDR2 is FYNNEI. The J segment lost 3 bases and the V segment lost 2 bases, leaving 11 bases of the junction unmatched. Written as DNA, the CDR3 is TGTGCCAGCAGTGAATACGACGGGACAGGGGGTTGGGACTATGGCTACACCTTC. Translation gives CASSEYDGTGGWDYGYTF.

The CDR3 loop reads CASSLTDTQYF. The CDR3, as DNA: TGTGCCAGCAGTCTAACAGATACGCAGTATTTT. V gene TRBV25-1 combines with J gene TRBJ2-3; D unresolved. The germline CDR1 and CDR2 sequences are MGHDK and SYGVNS. The CDR3 extends over 11 amino acids. The V and J ends lost 5 bases and 3 bases respectively, with 3 bases between them.

A few counts support this clone. V is TRBV4-1 and J is TRBJ1-1; 7 positions match TRBD1. The V gene end was trimmed by 4 bases and the J gene end by 3 bases; junction bases not matched to a gene: 5. CDR1 is MGHRA, CDR2 YSYEKL, per germline. CDR3 length: 14 amino acids. This CDR3 reads CASSRKTGDTEAFF. In nucleotides, the CDR3 is TGCGCCAGCAGCCGGAAAACAGGGGACACTGAAGCTTTCTTT.

V and J are TRBV6-1 and TRBJ2-3, with 16 bases lining up with TRBD2. The V segment lost 3 bases and the J segment 4 bases; nucleotides outside the gene matches: 7. The CDR3 has 18 residues. From germline, CDR1 is MNHNS and CDR2 SASEGT. The CDR3 protein is CASSEEGTSGGASDTQYF. The CDR3, as DNA: TGTGCCAGCAGTGAGGAGGGGACTAGCGGGGGGGCGTCAGATACGCAGTATTTT.

CDR3 region: CSVGGQGRPQAFF. The CDR3 nucleotides are TGCAGCGTTGGAGGCCAGGGGCGACCTCAAGCTTTCTTT. This chain uses TRBV29-1 with TRBJ1-1; perhaps TRBD1 as D (6 bases). The CDR3 has 13 residues. The germline V and J ends were trimmed by 4 bases and 9 bases, with 18 bases remaining between them. Per the germline V gene, CDR1 is SQVTM and CDR2 is ANQGSEA.

J is TRBJ2-7 and V is TRBV11-2; D may be TRBD1 (5 bases). Germline V gene lookup returns CDR1 SGHAT and CDR2 FQNNGV. The CDR3 covers 12 residues. V gave up 2 bases and J gave up 4 bases, with 6 bases separating them. CDR3 region: CASSLRTYEQYF. The CDR3 DNA sequence: TGTGCCAGCAGCTTAAGGACATACGAGCAGTACTTC.

The chain recombines TRBV6-6 with TRBJ2-7; 7 bases line up with TRBD1. The trim removed 1 base at V and 2 bases at J, leaving 2 bases unmatched. The length of the CDR3 is 14 residues. The germline V gene has CDR1 MNHNY and CDR2 SVGAGI (reference sequence). This CDR3 is CASSYLDRTYEQYF. For the CDR3, the DNA is TGTGCCAGCAGTTACTTGGACAGGACCTACGAGCAGTACTTC.

This chain links TRBV5-1 with TRBJ2-1; TRBD2 matches at 8 bases. Unmatched junction bases numbered 16, after V lost 7 bases and J lost 7 bases. The CDR3 contains 16 residues. Germline CDR1 and CDR2: SGHRS and YFSETQ. DNA of the CDR3: TGCGCCAGCCGCCTACATAGCGGGGAGATGATAAATGAGCAGTTCTTC. Its translation is CASRLHSGEMINEQFF.

The genes are TRBV27 and TRBJ2-7, with D perhaps TRBD2 (6 bases). The CDR3 sequence is 14 residues long. Germline CDR1 MNHEY, CDR2 SMNVEV (reference sequence). The V gene lost 5 bases and the J gene lost 6 bases, with 17 bases spanning the gap. The CDR3, as DNA: TGTGCCAGCAGTCACGCATCGGGGGTCGGCGAGCAGTACTTC. It is translated as CASSHASGVGEQYF.

The CDR3 sequence: CASSFRGLGTEAFF. In DNA, the CDR3 is TGTGCCAGCAGCTTCAGGGGTTTGGGCACTGAAGCTTTCTTT. The chain employs TRBV21-1 and TRBJ1-1; the table's TRBD1 call for D was not verified on the DNA. TRBV21-1 is deemed a pseudogene. This CDR3 region has 14 residues.

The chain carries TRBV9 and TRBJ1-1; D uncertain. Trimming stripped 0 bases from V and 5 bases from J, with 8 bases between. CDR1 is SGDLS, CDR2 YYNGEE, per germline. This CDR3 contains 13 residues. CDR3 in amino acids: CASSVAPTTEAFF. DNA of the CDR3: TGTGCCAGCAGCGTAGCCCCAACAACTGAAGCTTTCTTT. Variable domain in full (rest from reference TRBV9 and TRBJ1-1): DSGVTQTPKHLITATGQRVTLRCSPRSGDLSVYWYQQSLDQGLQFLIQYYNGEERAKGNILERFSAQQFPDLHSELNLSSLELGDSALYFCASSVAPTTEAFFGQGTRLTVV.

The rearrangement joins TRBV2 to TRBJ2-7; the D gene is possibly TRBD1 (5 bases). The V end lost 6 bases, the J end lost 4 bases, and 16 bases lay between the germline ends. The CDR3 has 14 residues. Germline V gene sequence: CDR1 SNHLY, CDR2 FYNNEI. CDR3 region: CASRYRQGRYEQYF. The DNA for the CDR3 is TGTGCCAGCAGATACCGGCAGGGTAGGTACGAGCAGTACTTC. The full variable domain, rest sourced from reference TRBV2 and TRBJ2-7, is EPEVTQTPSHQVTQMGQEVILRCVPISNHLYFYWYRQILGQKVEFLVSFYNNEISEKSEIFDDQFSVERPDGSNFTLKIRSTKLEDSAMYFCASRYRQGRYEQYFGPGTRLTVT.